The 7 T cell receptor beta chains below all came from one sample that was sequenced in a study of regulatory T cells in long-lasting Graves disease. Arm-PCR with iRepertoire HTBI primers amplified the CDR3 regions for these TCR beta libraries. MiXCR, applied by TCRdb to the multiplex PCR reads, yields one record per CDR3 protein. The sample holds roughly 560,000 distinct CDR3 sequences, approximately 12% seen once. Time point reported: newly diagnosed GD, antithyroid drugs for less than 3 months. The authors made the TCR library using RNA they extracted from PBMCs. The same specimen was also included in a second study, on T cells in Graves' hyperthyroidism and ophthalmopathy.

The sample consisted of peripheral blood mononuclear cells (PBMCs), taken at new diagnosis, from a patient treated with antithyroid drugs. All receptors derive from a woman in her twenties or thirties with Graves disease.

This clonotype has more than one count but fewer than ten. The rearrangement links TRBV18 to TRBJ1-5; D unresolved. There are 13 residues in the CDR3. Trimming pared 4 bases from V and 6 bases from J, leaving 10 bases between. The germline V gene encodes CDR1 KGHSH and CDR2 LQKENI. Here the CDR3 DNA reads TGTGCCAGCTCACTCAGGACGGTTCAGCCCCAGCATTTT. Residues: CASSLRTVQPQHF. The full variable domain, rest sourced from reference TRBV18 and TRBJ1-5, is NAGVMQNPRHLVRRRGQEARLRCSPMKGHSHVYWYRQLPEEGLKFMVYLQKENIIDESGMPKERFSAEFPKEGPSILRIQQVVRGDSAAYFCASSLRTVQPQHFGDGTRLSIL.

In its sample, this clonotype was seen a few times. The chain recombines TRBV7-8 with TRBJ1-2; D may be TRBD1 (5 bases). The CDR3 runs 15 residues. Deletions cut 5 bases from V and 8 bases from J, with 21 bases between. Germline V lookup: CDR1 SGHVS, CDR2 FQNEAQ. Here the CDR3 DNA reads TGTGCCAGCAGCCCCGGTCTACGACAGAACGGGGGCTACACCTTC. Protein product: CASSPGLRQNGGYTF.

This clonotype has ten or more counts. This rearrangement joins TRBV12-3 or TRBV12-4 to TRBJ2-1; D is unclear. Trimming pared 6 bases from V and 4 bases from J, leaving 7 bases between. The CDR3 has 12 residues. The CDR3 is CASSGAYNEQFF. The CDR3 DNA reads as TGTGCCAGCAGCGGCGCTTACAATGAGCAGTTCTTC.

This clonotype was counted a few times. This chain connects TRBV19 to TRBJ2-3, with D perhaps given as TRBD1 or TRBD2 (5 bases each). V was clipped by 7 bases and J by 4 bases, with 12 bases between them. Germline V gives CDR1 LNHDA, CDR2 SQIVND (reference sequence). The CDR3 has 13 residues. CDR3 amino acids: CASTTRGADTQYF. CDR3 bases: TGTGCCAGTACTACCCGAGGGGCAGATACGCAGTATTTT.

This chain uses TRBV27 with TRBJ2-7; tentative D call: TRBD2 (6 bases). Germline lookup yields CDR1 MNHEY and CDR2 SMNVEV (reference sequence). The length of the CDR3 is 15 residues. Trimming shortened V by 4 bases and J by 5 bases, and 18 bases separated the two germline ends. CDR3 residues: CASSSTRVLVHEQYF. Here the CDR3 DNA reads TGTGCCAGCAGTTCGACTAGGGTTCTAGTCCACGAGCAGTACTTC.

This clonotype turned up a few times. The J gene is TRBJ1-5, the V gene TRBV28; 9 bases align to TRBD1. Germline assignment: CDR1 MDHEN and CDR2 SYDVKM. The CDR3 spans 16 residues. The V segment lost 6 bases and the J segment 7 bases; nucleotides outside the gene matches: 13. The CDR3 DNA is TGTGCCAGCAGCCCGGGGGGACAGGGAGGAGGACAGCCCCAGCATTTT. Amino acids: CASSPGGQGGGQPQHF. The whole variable domain, remainder taken from reference TRBV28 and TRBJ1-5, is DVKVTQSSRYLVKRTGEKVFLECVQDMDHENMFWYRQDPGLGLRLIYFSYDVKMKEKGDIPEGYSVSREKKERFSLILESASTNQTSMYLCASSPGGQGGGQPQHFGDGTRLSIL.

This clonotype was picked up a small number of times. A read error may explain this, as a much larger clone is one base away. The chain has TRBV5-5 and TRBJ1-4; D not resolved. CDR3 length equals 13 residues. Germline V lookup: CDR1 SGHKS, CDR2 YYEKEE (reference sequence). The CDR3 DNA reads as TGTGCCAGCAGCTTGGGGGGATTTGAAAAACTGGTTTTT. Its protein product is CASSLGGFEKLVF.